Below, one T cell receptor beta chain is given with its context. Per the germline V gene, CDR1 is LNHDA and CDR2 is SQIVND (reference sequence). Trimming cost V 5 bases and J 1 base; bases outside gene matches: 4. This CDR3 spans 17 amino acids. This record comes from a study of technical replicates of blood from a few donors. Only in-frame clones appear in the TCRdb table, and some are missing; sequencing was by immunoSEQ multiplex PCR. In the table there are 80,000 to 90,000 clones, just under 95% of which are singletons. The source material was T cells isolated from PBMCs. The clonotype was recovered from a human donor in good health. The chain links TRBV19 to TRBJ2-1; 14 bases fit TRBD2. The CDR3 bases are TGTGCCAGTAGTCTACGGACTAGCGGGAGGTCCTACAATGAGCAGTTCTTC. This gives the protein CASSLRTSGRSYNEQFF.